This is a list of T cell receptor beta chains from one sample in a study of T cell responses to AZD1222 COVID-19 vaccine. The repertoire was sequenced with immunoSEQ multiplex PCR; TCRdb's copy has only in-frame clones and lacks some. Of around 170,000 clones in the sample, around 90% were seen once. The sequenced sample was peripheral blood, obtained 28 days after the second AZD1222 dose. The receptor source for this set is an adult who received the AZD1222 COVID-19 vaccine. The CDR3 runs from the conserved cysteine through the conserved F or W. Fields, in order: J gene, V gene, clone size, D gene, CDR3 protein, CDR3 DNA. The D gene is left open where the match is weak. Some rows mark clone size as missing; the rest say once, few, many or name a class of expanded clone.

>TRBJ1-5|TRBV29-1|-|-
CSVGQGINQPQHF
TGCAGCGTTGGCCAGGGAATCAATCAGCCCCAGCATTTT
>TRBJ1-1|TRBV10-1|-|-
CASSELGRMNTEAFF
TGCGCCAGCAGTGAGCTAGGCAGGATGAACACTGAAGCTTTCTTT
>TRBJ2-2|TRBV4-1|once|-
CASSQGWRSNTGELFF
TGCGCCAGCAGCCAAGGTTGGCGTTCGAACACCGGGGAGCTGTTTTTT
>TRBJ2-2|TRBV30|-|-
CAWSRGRAGNTGELFF
TGTGCCTGGAGTCGGGGCAGGGCGGGTAACACCGGGGAGCTGTTTTTT
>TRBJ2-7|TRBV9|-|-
CASSVGKYPDEQYF
TGTGCCAGCAGCGTAGGGAAGTATCCGGACGAGCAGTACTTC
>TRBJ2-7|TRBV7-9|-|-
CASSGWRESYEQYF
TGTGCCAGCAGCGGGTGGAGGGAGTCCTACGAGCAGTACTTC
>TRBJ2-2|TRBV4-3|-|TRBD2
CASSQDVGTSGGVNTGELFF
TGCGCCAGCAGCCAAGATGTGGGGACTAGCGGGGGAGTGAACACCGGGGAGCTGTTTTTT
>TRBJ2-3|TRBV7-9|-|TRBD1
CASSSPDGDRGADTQYF
TGTGCCAGCAGCTCTCCGGACGGAGACAGGGGTGCAGATACGCAGTATTTT
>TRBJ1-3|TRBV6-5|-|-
CASSSSTGSGNTIYF
-
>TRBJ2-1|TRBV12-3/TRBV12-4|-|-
CASSLMEDNEQFF
TGTGCCAGCAGTTTAATGGAGGACAATGAGCAGTTCTTC
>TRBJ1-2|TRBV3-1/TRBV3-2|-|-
CASSQVTGSYTF
TGTGCCAGCAGCCAAGTGACGGGGAGCTACACCTTC
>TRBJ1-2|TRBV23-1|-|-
CASSQFGQGGPNYGYTF
TGCGCCAGCAGTCAATTTGGGCAGGGTGGGCCTAACTATGGCTACACCTTC
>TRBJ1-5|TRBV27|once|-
CASRGSNQPQHF
TGTGCCAGCCGGGGTAGCAATCAGCCCCAGCATTTT
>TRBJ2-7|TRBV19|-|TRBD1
CASSMTSQGVFSEQYF
TGTGCCAGTAGTATGACCTCACAGGGGGTGTTTAGCGAGCAGTACTTC
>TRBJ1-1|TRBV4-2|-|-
CASSPGHQNTEAFF
TGTGCCAGCAGCCCGGGACACCAGAACACTGAAGCTTTCTTT
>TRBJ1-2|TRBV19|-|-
CASSPAPGAGYGYTF
TGTGCCAGTAGTCCAGCCCCCGGGGCTGGATATGGCTACACCTTC
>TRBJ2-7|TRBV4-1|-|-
CASSQVEDYEQYF
TGCGCCAGCAGCCAAGTTGAGGATTACGAGCAGTACTTC
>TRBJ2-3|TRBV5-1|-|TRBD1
CASSLTADRGADTQYF
TGCGCCAGCAGCTTAACCGCGGACAGGGGCGCAGATACGCAGTATTTT
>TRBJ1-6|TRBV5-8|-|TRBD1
CASTRSGGEGFWALHF
TGTGCCAGCACCCGGTCAGGGGGCGAGGGATTTTGGGCCCTCCACTTT
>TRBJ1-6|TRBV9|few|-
CASSDGSGGNSPLHF
TGTGCCAGCAGCGACGGGTCGGGTGGGAATTCACCCCTCCACTTT
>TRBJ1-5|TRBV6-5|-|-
CASRLGTVEPQHF
TGTGCCAGCAGACTGGGGACCGTCGAACCCCAGCATTTT
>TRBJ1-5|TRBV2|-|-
CASSDRFSNQPQHF
TGTGCCAGCAGTGACAGGTTTAGCAATCAGCCCCAGCATTTT
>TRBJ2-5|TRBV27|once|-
CASSLGGWEETQYF
TGTGCCAGCAGTTTAGGGGGTTGGGAAGAGACCCAGTACTTC
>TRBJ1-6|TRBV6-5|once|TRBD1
CASSPGTGDSPLHF
TGTGCCAGCAGCCCCGGGACAGGGGATTCACCCCTCCACTTT
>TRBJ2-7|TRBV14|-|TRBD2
CASSQVRTSGSEEQYF
TGTGCCAGCAGCCAAGTCAGGACTAGCGGGAGTGAAGAGCAGTACTTC
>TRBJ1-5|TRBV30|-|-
CAWSAGVDQPQHF
TGTGCCTGGAGTGCAGGGGTGGATCAGCCCCAGCATTTT
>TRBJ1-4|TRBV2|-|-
CASRLGRNNEKLFF
TGTGCCAGCCGACTGGGCCGGAATAATGAAAAACTGTTTTTT
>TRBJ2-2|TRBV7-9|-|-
CASSLPTGITGELFF
TGTGCCAGCAGCTTACCTACAGGGATCACCGGGGAGCTGTTTTTT
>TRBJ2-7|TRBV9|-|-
CASSVVSASPEQYF
TGTGCCAGCAGCGTAGTCTCCGCTAGTCCCGAGCAGTACTTC
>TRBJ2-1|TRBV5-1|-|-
CASTTRADSYNEQFF
TGCGCCAGCACCACGAGGGCGGATTCCTACAATGAGCAGTTCTTC
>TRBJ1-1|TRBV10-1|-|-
CASSSGQNTEAFF
TGCGCCAGCAGCAGTGGGCAGAACACTGAAGCTTTCTTT
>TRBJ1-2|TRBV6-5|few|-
CASNPPLNYGYTF
TGTGCCAGCAACCCCCCACTTAACTATGGCTACACCTTC
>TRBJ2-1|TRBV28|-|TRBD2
CASSGGRRSVNEQFF
TGTGCCAGCAGCGGCGGGAGAAGGTCGGTCAATGAGCAGTTCTTC
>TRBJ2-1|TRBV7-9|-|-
CASSLVGNEQFF
TGTGCCAGCAGCTTAGTGGGGAATGAGCAGTTCTTC
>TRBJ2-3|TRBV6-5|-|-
CASMRLLRTDTQYF
TGTGCCAGCATGCGACTATTGCGAACAGATACGCAGTATTTT
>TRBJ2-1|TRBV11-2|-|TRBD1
CASSLSPGGNNEQFF
TGTGCCAGCAGCTTATCCCCAGGGGGAAACAATGAGCAGTTCTTC
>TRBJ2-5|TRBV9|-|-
CASSLEGPETQYF
TGTGCCAGCAGCCTAGAGGGTCCAGAGACCCAGTACTTC
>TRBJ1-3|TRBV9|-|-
CASSVESSATSGNTIYF
TGTGCCAGCAGCGTAGAATCGTCGGCAACATCTGGAAACACCATATATTTT